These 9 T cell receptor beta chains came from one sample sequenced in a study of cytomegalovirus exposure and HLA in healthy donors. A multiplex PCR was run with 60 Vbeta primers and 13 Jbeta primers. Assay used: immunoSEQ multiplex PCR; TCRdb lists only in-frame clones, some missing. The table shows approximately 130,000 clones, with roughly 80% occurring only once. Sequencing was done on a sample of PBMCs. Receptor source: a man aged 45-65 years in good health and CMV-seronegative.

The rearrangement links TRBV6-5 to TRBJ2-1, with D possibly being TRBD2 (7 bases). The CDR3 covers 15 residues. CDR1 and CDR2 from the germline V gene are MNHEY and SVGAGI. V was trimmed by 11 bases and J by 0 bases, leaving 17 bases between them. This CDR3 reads CASQAGASSYNEQFF. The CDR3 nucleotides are TGTGCCTCCCAGGCGGGGGCTAGCTCCTACAATGAGCAGTTCTTC.

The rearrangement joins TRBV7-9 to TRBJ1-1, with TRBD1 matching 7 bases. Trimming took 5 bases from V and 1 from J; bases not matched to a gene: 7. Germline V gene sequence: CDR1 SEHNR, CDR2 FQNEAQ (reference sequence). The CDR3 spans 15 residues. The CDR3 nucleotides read TGTGCCAGCAGCCTACTCCAGGGGGGGAACACTGAAGCTTTCTTT. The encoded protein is CASSLLQGGNTEAFF.

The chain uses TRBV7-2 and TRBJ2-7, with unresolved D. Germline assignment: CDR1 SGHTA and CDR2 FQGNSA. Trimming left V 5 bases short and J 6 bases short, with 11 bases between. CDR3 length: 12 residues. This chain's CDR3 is CASSVSYFEQYF. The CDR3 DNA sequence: TGTGCCAGCAGCGTCTCTTATTTCGAGCAGTACTTC.

The CDR3 is CASSPAGWRTEAFF. DNA for the CDR3: TGTGCCAGCTCACCGGCGGGTTGGCGCACTGAAGCTTTCTTT. The rearrangement joins TRBV18 to TRBJ1-1; D uncertain. The V gene lost 3 bases and the J gene lost 4 bases, with 12 bases spanning the gap. Germline V CDR1 and CDR2: KGHSH, LQKENI. The CDR3 length is 14 residues.

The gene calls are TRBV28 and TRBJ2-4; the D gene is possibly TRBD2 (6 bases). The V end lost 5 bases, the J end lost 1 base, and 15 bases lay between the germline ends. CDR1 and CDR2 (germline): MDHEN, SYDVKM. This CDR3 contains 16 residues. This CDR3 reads CASSPPGVWAKNIQYF. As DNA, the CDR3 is TGTGCCAGCAGTCCACCGGGGGTATGGGCCAAAAACATTCAGTACTTC.

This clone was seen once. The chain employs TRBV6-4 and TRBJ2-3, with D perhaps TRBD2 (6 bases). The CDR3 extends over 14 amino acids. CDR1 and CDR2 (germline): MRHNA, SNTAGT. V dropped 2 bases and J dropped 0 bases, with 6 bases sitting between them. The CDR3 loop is CASSDGTSTDTQYF. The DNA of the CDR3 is TGTGCCAGCAGTGACGGGACTAGCACAGATACGCAGTATTTT.

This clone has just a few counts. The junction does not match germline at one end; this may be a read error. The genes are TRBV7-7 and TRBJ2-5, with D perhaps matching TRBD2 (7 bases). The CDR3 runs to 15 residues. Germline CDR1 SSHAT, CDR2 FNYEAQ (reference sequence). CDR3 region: CASSLGGTPQETQYF. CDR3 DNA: TGTGCTAGCAGCTTGGGGGGGACACCTCAAGAGACCCAGTACTTC.

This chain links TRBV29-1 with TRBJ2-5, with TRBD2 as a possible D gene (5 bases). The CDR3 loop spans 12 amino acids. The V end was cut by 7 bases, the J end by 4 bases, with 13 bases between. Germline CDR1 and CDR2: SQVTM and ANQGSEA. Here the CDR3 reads CSAGVLSETQYF. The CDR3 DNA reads TGCAGCGCCGGGGTACTATCAGAGACCCAGTACTTC.

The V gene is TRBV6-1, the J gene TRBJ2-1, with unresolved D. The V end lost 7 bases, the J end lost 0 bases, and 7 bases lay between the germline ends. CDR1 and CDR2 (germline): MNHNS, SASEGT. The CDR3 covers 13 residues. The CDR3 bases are TGTGCCAGCAAGAGAAGCTCCTACAATGAGCAGTTCTTC. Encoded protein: CASKRSSYNEQFF.